A selection of T cell receptor beta chains follows, all from one sample in a study of read filtering for tumor transcriptome and immune sequencing. TCRdb processed the reads anew with MiXCR; each CDR3 protein has one entry. Among 100,000 to 150,000 distinct CDR3 sequences, over 10% were seen once, and the ten largest hold around 8.2%. Sequencing was done on a sample of a population of CD138-negative cells sorted from bone marrow. These receptors were obtained from a donor aged 40 or older with multiple myeloma. CDR3s include the opening cysteine and the closing phenylalanine or tryptophan. Each record gives: clone size, D gene, J gene, V gene, CDR3 protein, CDR3 DNA. D genes are given only for firm matches. A row's size may be missing; if present it is once, few, many or a size class.

. TRBD2 TRBJ2-7 TRBV3-1 CASKTSGRYEQYF TGTGCCAGCAAGACTAGCGGGAGGTACGAGCAGTACTTC
many TRBD1 TRBJ1-5 TRBV30 CAWSVYRTGVNQPQHF TGTGCCTGGAGTGTATACCGGACAGGGGTCAATCAGCCCCAGCATTTT
many TRBD1 TRBJ1-1 TRBV24-1 CATSAATGGKTEAFF TGTGCCACCAGTGCCGCGACAGGGGGCAAGACTGAAGCTTTCTTT
few . TRBJ2-1 TRBV7-3 CASSLRGQEAGSYNEQFF TGTGCCAGCAGCTTAAGGGGCCAGGAGGCAGGCTCCTACAATGAGCAGTTCTTC
. . TRBJ2-7 TRBV20-1 CSAQRSGPTYEQYF TGCAGTGCCCAGAGAAGCGGGCCGACCTACGAGCAGTACTTC
many TRBD2 TRBJ2-1 TRBV24-1 CATSDSGLAGFYNEQFF TGTGCCACCAGTGACTCGGGACTAGCCGGCTTCTACAATGAGCAGTTCTTC
many . TRBJ1-5 TRBV5-6 CASSLTLGGHGNQPQHF TGTGCCAGCAGCTTGACCCTGGGGGGGCACGGCAATCAGCCCCAGCATTTT
many . TRBJ2-1 TRBV7-9 CASSFAQGNNEQFF TGTGCCAGCAGCTTTGCCCAGGGGAACAATGAGCAGTTCTTC
many . TRBJ2-1 TRBV29-1 CSVDRIYNEQFF TGCAGCGTTGACAGGATATACAATGAGCAGTTCTTC
. . TRBJ1-2 TRBV4-3 CASSSATDSSSYGYTF TGCGCCAGCAGCTCCGCAACGGACAGCTCCAGCTATGGCTACACCTTC
many TRBD1 TRBJ2-1 TRBV7-2 CASSLGWGTGGYREQFF TGTGCCAGCAGCTTAGGGTGGGGGACAGGGGGTTATCGTGAGCAGTTCTTC
. TRBD2 TRBJ2-1 TRBV2 CASSARVTSGSSNEQFF TGTGCCAGCAGTGCACGAGTAACTAGCGGGAGCTCCAATGAGCAGTTCTTC
many . TRBJ2-1 TRBV6-6 CASSDLGGSYNEQFF TGTGCCAGCAGCGACTTGGGGGGCTCCTACAATGAGCAGTTCTTC
many TRBD2 TRBJ2-1 TRBV30 CAWSVHLAGGYNEQFF TGTGCCTGGAGTGTACACTTAGCGGGAGGGTACAATGAGCAGTTCTTC
many TRBD2 TRBJ2-5 TRBV12-3/TRBV12-4 CASRLSLAAQETQYF TGTGCCAGCAGGCTATCCCTAGCGGCCCAAGAGACCCAGTACTTC
. . TRBJ1-5 TRBV6-6 CASSYRVATDNQPQHF TGTGCCAGCAGTTACCGAGTCGCAACAGACAATCAGCCCCAGCATTTT
. . TRBJ2-2 TRBV6-1 CASSEAGDRSTGELFF TGTGCCAGCAGTGAAGCGGGTGACAGGTCCACCGGGGAGCTGTTTTTT
many . TRBJ1-5 TRBV10-3 CAISESSGSNQPQHF TGTGCCATCAGTGAGTCGTCTGGTAGCAATCAGCCCCAGCATTTT
many TRBD2 TRBJ2-7 TRBV28 CASSFSLAGLSYEQYF TGTGCCAGCAGTTTTTCACTAGCGGGGCTCTCCTACGAGCAGTACTTC
many . TRBJ1-1 TRBV20-1 CSAQGGMNTEAFF TGCAGTGCACAAGGAGGCATGAACACTGAAGCTTTCTTT
. . TRBJ2-1 TRBV7-2 CASSSGQFNEQFF TGTGCCAGCAGCTCAGGGCAGTTCAATGAGCAGTTCTTC
many TRBD2 TRBJ2-1 TRBV10-3 CAISEGTSGNEQFF TGTGCCATCAGTGAAGGGACTAGCGGCAATGAGCAGTTCTTC
many . TRBJ2-7 TRBV20-1 CSARVGELGYEQYF TGCAGTGCTAGAGTTGGGGAGTTGGGCTACGAGCAGTACTTC
many TRBD2 TRBJ2-7 TRBV18 CASSPNSGDEQYF TGTGCCAGCTCACCAAATAGCGGGGACGAGCAGTACTTC
many . TRBJ2-7 TRBV10-3 CAISEEATYYEQYF TGTGCCATCAGTGAGGAGGCCACGTACTACGAGCAGTACTTC
. TRBD1 TRBJ2-7 TRBV4-1 CASSLRTGGNEQYF TGCGCCAGCAGCCTGAGGACAGGGGGCAACGAGCAGTACTTC
many . TRBJ2-5 TRBV15 CATSRDTLARAETQYF TGTGCCACCAGCAGAGATACCTTGGCTAGAGCCGAGACCCAGTACTTC
few TRBD1 TRBJ2-1 TRBV29-1 CSVEIWDSHYNEQFF TGCAGCGTTGAAATTTGGGACAGCCACTACAATGAGCAGTTCTTC
many . TRBJ1-2 TRBV6-4 CASSQDWQRANYGYTF TGTGCCAGCAGCCAGGACTGGCAGCGCGCTAACTATGGCTACACCTTC
many . TRBJ2-3 TRBV7-2 CASSPGTSSSTDTQYF TGTGCCAGCAGCCCAGGGACTTCCTCTAGCACAGATACGCAGTATTTT
many TRBD1 TRBJ2-5 TRBV20-1 CSAPGQGQETQYF TGCAGTGCACCGGGACAGGGACAAGAGACCCAGTACTTC
. TRBD2 TRBJ2-1 TRBV5-1 CASSRNSGSENEQFF TGCGCCAGCAGCCGGAATAGCGGGAGCGAGAATGAGCAGTTCTTC
. . TRBJ2-5 TRBV20-1 CSARGTAKGETQYF TGCAGTGCTAGAGGGACGGCCAAAGGGGAGACCCAGTACTTC
many TRBD1 TRBJ1-1 TRBV12-3/TRBV12-4 CASRDRAGAEAFF TGTGCCAGCAGGGACAGGGCGGGAGCTGAAGCTTTCTTT
many TRBD2 TRBJ2-1 TRBV11-2 CASSFGTSYNEQFF TGTGCCAGCAGCTTTGGGACTAGTTACAATGAGCAGTTCTTC
. . TRBJ1-4 TRBV12-3/TRBV12-4 CASSLNNEKLFF TGTGCCAGCAGTTTAAACAATGAAAAACTGTTTTTT
. . TRBJ1-3 TRBV18 CASSPAQGTGNTIYF TGTGCCAGCTCACCCGCACAGGGAACTGGAAACACCATATATTTT
. . TRBJ2-1 TRBV11-3 CASSSDGFYNEQFF TGTGCCAGCAGCTCGGACGGATTCTACAATGAGCAGTTCTTC
many TRBD1 TRBJ1-4 TRBV5-6 CASSLNRGLNEKLFF TGTGCCAGCAGCTTAAACAGGGGGCTCAATGAAAAACTGTTTTTT
many TRBD2 TRBJ2-1 TRBV4-3 CASSPWTSGRANEQFF TGCGCCAGCAGCCCCTGGACTAGCGGGAGGGCCAATGAGCAGTTCTTC
few . TRBJ1-1 TRBV29-1 CSVGQDEAFF TGCAGCGTTGGACAGGATGAAGCTTTCTTT